One and the same sample provided the 30 T cell receptor beta chains below, sequenced in a study of radiotherapy plus CTLA-4 blockade in lung cancer. Using immunoSEQ multiplex PCR, the repertoire was profiled, and TCRdb retains in-frame clones only, with some absent. Of about 45,000 clones listed, around 63% are singletons. The sequencing used peripheral blood, collected from a patient treated with radiotherapy plus ipilimumab. These receptor sequences come from a human donor with non-small cell lung cancer who had a partial response to radiotherapy plus ipilimumab.

This chain links TRBV5-1 with TRBJ2-1; 8 bases match TRBD1. Germline V gene lookup returns CDR1 SGHRS and CDR2 YFSETQ. The CDR3 is 13 amino acids. Trimming took 3 bases from V and 6 from J; bases not matched to a gene: 2. The CDR3: CASSSDRGNEQFF. The DNA of the CDR3 is TGCGCCAGCAGCTCCGACAGGGGCAATGAGCAGTTCTTC.

This sequence joins TRBV2 and TRBJ2-5, with TRBD1 as a possible D gene (5 bases). The CDR3 is 15 amino acids. The V gene's germline CDR1 is SNHLY and CDR2 FYNNEI. Trimming took off 1 base at V and 1 base at J, with 10 bases between the two ends. CDR3 coding DNA: TGTGCCAGCAGTGAAGGACAGATGATCCAAGAGACCCAGTACTTC. Encoded protein: CASSEGQMIQETQYF.

The J gene is TRBJ2-3, the V gene TRBV29-1, with a weak D call TRBD1 (5 bases). CDR1 is SQVTM, CDR2 ANQGSEA, per germline. The CDR3 is 16 amino acids. Trimming cost V 8 bases and J 2 bases, with 23 bases left between them. The CDR3 sequence is CSITDSPSSYTDTQYF. CDR3 DNA sequence: TGCAGCATCACTGACAGCCCCAGTTCCTACACAGATACGCAGTATTTT.

The CDR3, as DNA: TGTGCCAGCAGCCCGGGACAGGGCTATGGCTACACCTTC. It yields the protein CASSPGQGYGYTF. The gene calls are TRBV9 and TRBJ1-2, with 9 bases fitting TRBD1. After removal of 4 bases from V and 4 bases from J, the junction contained 2 bases not matched to a gene. The CDR3 length is 13 residues. Per germline, CDR1 SGDLS and CDR2 YYNGEE.

The chain carries TRBV2 and TRBJ1-5, with 7 nucleotides matching TRBD1. Unmatched junction bases numbered 12, after V lost 7 bases and J lost 3 bases. CDR3 size: 16 residues. The germline CDR1 and CDR2 sequences are SNHLY and FYNNEI. The CDR3 DNA reads as TGTGCCAGCAACCCAGGGGGTATTGGGCCCAATCAGCCCCAGCATTTT. Its translation is CASNPGGIGPNQPQHF.

This clone occurred a few times. The chain carries TRBV9 and TRBJ2-3, with 8 bases lining up with TRBD2. The CDR3 is made up of 16 amino acids. The J segment lost 0 bases and the V segment lost 0 bases, leaving 3 bases of the junction unmatched. Germline CDR1 reads SGDLS; CDR2 reads YYNGEE. The CDR3 region has the DNA TGTGCCAGCAGCGTAGGCGGGGGGATTAGCACAGATACGCAGTATTTT. Protein sequence: CASSVGGGISTDTQYF.

This clone turned up a few times. V and J are TRBV5-1 and TRBJ2-1; 9 nucleotides align to TRBD1. Germline V gives CDR1 SGHRS, CDR2 YFSETQ. The CDR3 has 15 residues. V was pared by 5 bases and J by 2 bases, with 5 bases of the junction left unmatched. CDR3 in amino acids: CASSLTGGPYNEQFF. Written as DNA, the CDR3 is TGCGCCAGCAGTTTGACAGGGGGTCCCTACAATGAGCAGTTCTTC.

The CDR3 protein is CASSHRTGSMYEQYF. In nucleotides, the CDR3 is TGTGCCAGCAGCCACCGGACAGGGTCTATGTACGAGCAGTACTTC. The rearrangement joins TRBV14 to TRBJ2-7, with TRBD1 identical over 8 bases. CDR1 is SGHDN, CDR2 FVKESK, per germline. V shed 3 bases and J 4 bases; nucleotides not matched to a gene: 8. CDR3 length equals 15 residues.

CDR3 DNA: TGTGCCAGCAGTCGGCAGGGGGTGAATGGCTACACCTTC. It is translated as CASSRQGVNGYTF. The rearrangement uses TRBV6-6 and TRBJ1-2, with TRBD1 matching over 7 bases. CDR3 length: 13 residues. Germline CDR1 and CDR2: MNHNY and SVGAGI (reference sequence). J gave up 6 bases and V 5 bases, and 6 bases lay outside the gene matches.

This clone was observed once. The chain combines TRBV29-1 with TRBJ2-6; 8 bases align to TRBD1. The CDR3 is 13 amino acids. Germline assignment: CDR1 SQVTM and CDR2 ANQGSEA. The ends lost 5 bases at V and 6 bases at J; junction bases unmatched: 3. The CDR3 DNA follows: TGCAGCGTTAAGGACAGGGAGGCCAACGTCCTGACTTTC. This sequence encodes CSVKDREANVLTF.

This clone was seen a few times. This chain uses TRBV29-1 with TRBJ2-2; 11 bases line up with TRBD2. Germline lookup yields CDR1 SQVTM and CDR2 ANQGSEA. Germline trimming cut 7 bases from V and 1 base from J; bases unmatched to any gene: 2. The CDR3 has 14 residues. The CDR3 region has the DNA TGCAGCGGGGGGACTAGCGGGAACACCGGGGAGCTGTTTTTT. This codes for CSGGTSGNTGELFF.

The chain combines TRBV30 with TRBJ1-1; 7 nucleotides line up with TRBD1. This CDR3 is built from 14 residues. Losses at the gene ends were 0 bases for V and 7 bases for J; bases not matched to a gene: 8. Germline V gene data show CDR1 as GTSNPN and CDR2 as SVGIG (reference sequence). CDR3 protein: CAWSVKGDRFEAFF. CDR3 DNA sequence: TGTGCCTGGAGTGTAAAAGGGGACAGATTTGAAGCTTTCTTT.

This clone was seen a single time. This chain links TRBV30 with TRBJ2-7; tentatively, D is TRBD2 (6 bases). CDR1 is GTSNPN, CDR2 SVGIG, per germline (reference sequence). With 0 bases removed from V and 2 bases from J, the gap between germline ends came to 11 bases. This CDR3 region has 14 residues. The CDR3 region has the DNA TGTGCCTGGAGTGTTCTGGGGGGAGCCTACGAGCAGTACTTC. Translating gives CAWSVLGGAYEQYF.

The count of this clone is one. The chain joins TRBV5-1 to TRBJ2-7; 12 bases are a match to TRBD1. V trimming: 0 bases; J trimming: 7 bases; junction bases outside the gene matches: 5. Germline V lookup: CDR1 SGHRS, CDR2 YFSETQ. This CDR3 is built from 15 residues. The CDR3 protein is CASSLAGQGAGEQYF. As DNA, the CDR3 is TGCGCCAGCAGCTTGGCGGGACAGGGGGCTGGGGAGCAGTACTTC.

This clone was recorded once. The V call is TRBV5-8, the J call TRBJ2-7, with 11 bases fitting TRBD1. After removal of 4 bases from V and 2 bases from J, the junction contained 5 bases not matched to a gene. The CDR3 extends over 15 amino acids. Germline assignment: CDR1 SGHTS and CDR2 YDEGEE. The CDR3 coding sequence is TGTGCCAGCAGCCCCCGGACAGGGGGCGCCTACGAGCAGTACTTC. Protein product: CASSPRTGGAYEQYF.

The chain is built from TRBV27 and TRBJ2-1; D may be TRBD2 (6 bases). Germline V gene lookup returns CDR1 MNHEY and CDR2 SMNVEV (reference sequence). Trimming pared 10 bases from V and 10 bases from J, leaving 17 bases between. The CDR3 is 12 amino acids. CDR3 bases: TGTGCCATTCGTGCGGGGTACGGCGAGCAGTTCTTC. Protein product: CAIRAGYGEQFF.

This chain links TRBV18 with TRBJ2-3; D unclear. This CDR3 spans 14 amino acids. Looked up from germline, CDR1 is KGHSH and CDR2 is LQKENI. Trimming removed 3 bases from V and 5 bases from J, with 12 bases in between. In DNA, the CDR3 is TGTGCCAGCTCACCTGGTTCCTCCGGAGATACGCAGTATTTT. It codes for CASSPGSSGDTQYF.

This chain links TRBV10-3 with TRBJ1-5, with D hard to call. V dropped 4 bases and J dropped 1 base, with 11 bases sitting between them. Germline V CDR1 and CDR2: ENHRY, SYGVKD. This CDR3 is 15 amino acids long. The CDR3 nucleotides are TGTGCCATCAGTGCGGGCCGGGGAAGCAATCAGCCCCAGCATTTT. Its translation is CAISAGRGSNQPQHF.

This clone is a singleton in its sample. One junction end disagrees with the germline gene, perhaps due to a read error. This chain joins TRBV7-7 and TRBJ2-7, with D possibly being TRBD1 (5 bases). The CDR3 covers 15 residues. CDR1 and CDR2 from the germline V gene are SSHAT and FNYEAQ (reference sequence). The CDR3 here is CASSLGQGRDYEQYF. CDR3 DNA sequence: TGTGCTAGCAGCTTAGGCCAGGGAAGGGACTACGAGCAGTACTTC.

This sequence joins TRBV7-6 and TRBJ2-1; 11 bases line up with TRBD2. Germline loops: CDR1 SGHVS, CDR2 FNYEAQ. V was pared by 2 bases and J by 5 bases, with 17 bases of the junction left unmatched. The CDR3 spans 20 residues. CDR3 DNA sequence: TGTGCCAGCAGCTTAAATACGTGGCTAGCGGGGGGCCTGGGTAACAATGAGCAGTTCTTC. As protein: CASSLNTWLAGGLGNNEQFF.

This clone has a handful of counts. The genes are TRBV7-2 and TRBJ1-1, with D maybe TRBD1 (5 bases). Looked up from germline, CDR1 is SGHTA and CDR2 is FQGNSA. V was cut by 1 base and J by 4 bases, with 10 bases left in between. This CDR3 has 14 amino acids. Here the CDR3 reads CASSLGRASTEAFF. CDR3 DNA sequence: TGTGCCAGCAGCTTAGGCAGGGCGAGCACTGAAGCTTTCTTT. The entire variable domain, with the rest obtained from reference TRBV7-2 and TRBJ1-1, is as follows: GAGVSQSPSNKVTEKGKDVELRCDPISGHTALYWYRQSLGQGLEFLIYFQGNSAPDKSGLPSDRFSAERTGGSVSTLTIQRTQQEDSAVYLCASSLGRASTEAFFGQGTRLTVV.

The rearrangement joins TRBV27 to TRBJ2-5; 8 positions agree with TRBD2. Trimming removed 3 bases from V and 4 bases from J; junction bases left unmatched: 22. Germline CDR1 reads MNHEY; CDR2 reads SMNVEV (reference sequence). The CDR3 contains 20 residues. The CDR3 sequence: CASSLGWGASGTRSVETQYF. The CDR3 DNA is TGTGCCAGCAGTTTGGGGTGGGGGGCTTCCGGGACTAGGAGCGTAGAGACCCAGTACTTC.

This chain uses TRBV5-4 with TRBJ1-1; no firm D call. The germline V gene has CDR1 SGHNT and CDR2 YYREEE (reference sequence). V lost 0 bases and J 1 base, leaving 7 bases between the germline ends. The CDR3 is made up of 14 amino acids. For the CDR3, the DNA is TGTGCCAGCAGCTTGGATACATCGAACACTGAAGCTTTCTTT. Its protein is CASSLDTSNTEAFF. Using reference TRBV5-4 and TRBJ1-1 for the parts outside the CDR3, the full variable domain is ETGVTQSPTHLIKTRGQQVTLRCSSQSGHNTVSWYQQALGQGPQFIFQYYREEENGRGNFPPRFSGLQFPNYSSELNVNALELDDSALYLCASSLDTSNTEAFFGQGTRLTVV.

The V call is TRBV25-1, the J call TRBJ2-1, with 8 bases that match TRBD1. Germline V lookup: CDR1 MGHDK, CDR2 SYGVNS. This CDR3 is 14 amino acids long. The trim removed 1 base at V and 6 bases at J, leaving 2 bases unmatched. The CDR3 reads CASSEFTGGNEQFF. The CDR3 DNA reads TGTGCCAGCAGTGAATTTACAGGGGGCAATGAGCAGTTCTTC.

J is TRBJ1-4 and V is TRBV5-1, with no clear D. Germline values: CDR1 SGHRS, CDR2 YFSETQ. The CDR3 spans 14 residues. Trimming cost V 4 bases and J 8 bases, with 15 bases left between them. The CDR3 nucleotides are TGCGCCAGCAGCCCATCTATGGCGGGGGAAAAACTGTTTTTT. It is translated as CASSPSMAGEKLFF.

This chain uses TRBV11-2 with TRBJ1-3; D call uncertain. The V end was cut by 4 bases, the J end by 0 bases, with 13 bases between. Germline V gene lookup returns CDR1 SGHAT and CDR2 FQNNGV. The CDR3 is made up of 16 amino acids. CDR3 sequence: CASSYSSGSSGNTIYF. CDR3 DNA sequence: TGTGCCAGCAGCTACTCGTCGGGAAGCTCTGGAAACACCATATATTTT. Filled out from reference TRBV11-2 and TRBJ1-3, the complete variable domain reads EAGVAQSPRYKIIEKRQSVAFWCNPISGHATLYWYQQILGQGPKLLIQFQNNGVVDDSQLPKDRFSAERLKGVDSTLKIQPAKLEDSAVYLCASSYSSGSSGNTIYFGEGSWLTVV.

The V call is TRBV15, the J call TRBJ1-5; no clear D gene. The ends were cut back, 4 bases at V and 4 bases at J, with 11 bases in the middle. Looked up from germline, CDR1 is LNHNV and CDR2 is YYDKDF (reference sequence). This CDR3 comprises 14 residues. The CDR3 coding sequence is TGTGCCACCAGCACCGATTCAGTAAATCAGCCCCAGCATTTT. This encodes CATSTDSVNQPQHF.

This chain links TRBV5-6 with TRBJ1-1; D is unclear. V dropped 6 bases and J dropped 0 bases, with 15 bases sitting between them. Per the germline V gene, CDR1 is SGHDT and CDR2 is YYEEEE. The CDR3 has 15 amino acids. In DNA, the CDR3 is TGTGCCAGCACGATCTACCTCCTCGTGAACACTGAAGCTTTCTTT. This sequence encodes CASTIYLLVNTEAFF. Complete variable domain (other parts from reference TRBV5-6 and TRBJ1-1): DAGVTQSPTHLIKTRGQQVTLRCSPKSGHDTVSWYQQALGQGPQFIFQYYEEEERQRGNFPDRFSGHQFPNYSSELNVNALLLGDSALYLCASTIYLLVNTEAFFGQGTRLTVV.

The rearrangement joins TRBV5-1 to TRBJ1-6, with 7 bases lining up with TRBD1. The CDR3 loop spans 15 amino acids. The germline V gene encodes CDR1 SGHRS and CDR2 YFSETQ. The ends lost 0 bases at V and 7 bases at J; junction bases unmatched: 4. The CDR3 sequence: CASSLAGTVNSPLHF. The CDR3 nucleotides read TGCGCCAGCAGCTTGGCGGGGACAGTCAATTCACCCCTCCACTTT.

This clone was seen only a few times. The CDR3, as DNA: TGTGCCAGCAGACCAACCTCGGGAGTTGGAGAGCAGTACTTC. Translation: CASRPTSGVGEQYF. The rearrangement joins TRBV6-5 to TRBJ2-7, with a possible D match to TRBD2 (6 bases). V lost 6 bases to trimming and J lost 7 bases, with 19 bases between them. CDR3 length: 14 amino acids. The germline gives CDR1 MNHEY, CDR2 SVGAGI.